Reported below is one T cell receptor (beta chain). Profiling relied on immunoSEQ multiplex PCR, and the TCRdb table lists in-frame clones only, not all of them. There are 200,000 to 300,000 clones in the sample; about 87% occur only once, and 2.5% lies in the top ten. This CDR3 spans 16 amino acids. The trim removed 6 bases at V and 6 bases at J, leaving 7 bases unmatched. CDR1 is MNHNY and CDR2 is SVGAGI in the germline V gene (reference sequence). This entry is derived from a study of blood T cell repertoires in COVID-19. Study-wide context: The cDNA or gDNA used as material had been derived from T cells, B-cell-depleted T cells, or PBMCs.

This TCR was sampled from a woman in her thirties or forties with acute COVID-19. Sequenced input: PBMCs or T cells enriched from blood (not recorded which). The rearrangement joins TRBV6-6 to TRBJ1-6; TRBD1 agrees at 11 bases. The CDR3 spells CASSFGQGATNSPLHF. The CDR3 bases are TGTGCCAGCAGCTTCGGACAGGGGGCGACTAATTCACCCCTCCACTTT.